These 6 T cell receptor beta chains originate from one sample sequenced in a study of cytomegalovirus exposure and HLA in healthy donors. PCR involved 60 Vbeta and 13 Jbeta primers. Produced via immunoSEQ multiplex PCR; TCRdb's table is partial and in-frame only. The sample lists about 99,000 clones; around 65% were seen once. Sequencing was performed on PBMCs. The receptors were sampled from a woman aged 45-65 years in good health and CMV-seronegative.

The chain is built from TRBV11-2 and TRBJ2-3; 9 positions match TRBD2. The CDR3 consists of 16 residues. Germline trimming cut 5 bases from V and 0 bases from J; bases unmatched to any gene: 6. CDR1 is SGHAT and CDR2 is FQNNGV in the germline V gene. CDR3 sequence: CASSLRLAASTDTQYF. The CDR3 DNA is TGTGCCAGCAGCCTACGACTAGCGGCAAGCACAGATACGCAGTATTTT.

The DNA of the CDR3 is TGTGCCAGCAGTTACTCGGCAGGCCGGCTGCCCTACGAGCAGTACTTC. Its protein is CASSYSAGRLPYEQYF. The chain carries TRBV6-5 and TRBJ2-7; unclear D gene. Germline V gene sequence: CDR1 MNHEY, CDR2 SVGAGI. V lost 0 bases, J lost 2 bases, and 14 bases lay in between. The CDR3 has 16 amino acids.

The CDR3 bases are TGCAGCGTTGGGACAGGGGGCTACAATGAGCAGTTCTTC. Encoded protein: CSVGTGGYNEQFF. The chain has TRBV29-1 and TRBJ2-1; 10 nucleotides line up with TRBD1. Germline V gene data show CDR1 as SQVTM and CDR2 as ANQGSEA. The ends lost 4 bases at V and 3 bases at J; junction bases unmatched: 0. The CDR3 runs to 13 residues.

The chain combines TRBV7-6 with TRBJ1-5, with D possibly TRBD1 on 5 matching bases. V lost 2 bases and J 7 bases, leaving 18 bases between the germline ends. CDR3 length equals 16 residues. Per germline, CDR1 SGHVS and CDR2 FNYEAQ. The CDR3 sequence: CASSLFSAGGQQPQHF. CDR3 sequence (DNA): TGTGCCAGCAGCTTATTCTCTGCGGGGGGTCAACAGCCCCAGCATTTT.

The gene calls are TRBV2 and TRBJ1-2; TRBD1 might be the D (6 bases). CDR1 is SNHLY, CDR2 FYNNEI, per germline. V was pared by 8 bases and J by 2 bases, with 12 bases between. CDR3 length: 13 amino acids. The CDR3 DNA follows: TGTGCCAGCCCCCCGACAGGCAACTATGGCTACACCTTC. It yields the protein CASPPTGNYGYTF.

V gene TRBV6-1 combines with J gene TRBJ2-2; 7 nucleotides align to TRBD2. In germline, CDR1 is MNHNS, CDR2 SASEGT. V lost 4 bases to trimming and J lost 1 base; unmatched junction nucleotides: 6. CDR3 length equals 16 residues. This CDR3 reads CASSGGVAGNTGELFF. The DNA of the CDR3 is TGTGCCAGCAGTGGCGGAGTAGCGGGGAACACCGGGGAGCTGTTTTTT.